The 28 T cell receptor beta chains presented below share a single source sample, sequenced in a study of cytomegalovirus exposure and HLA in healthy donors (dated by TCRdb to 2015 to 2018). Receptors were amplified or captured by the immunoSEQ multiplex PCR assay. For the multiplex PCR, a mixture combining 60 forward primers for TCR Vbeta segments and 13 reverse primers for TCR Jbeta segments was used. TCRdb stores this immuneACCESS table with in-frame sequences only. Part of the clones is absent; in the studies checked, under half of the shortfall reflects unresolved V genes, and no reason is known for the rest. The sample profile shows fewer than 200,000 clones; roughly 85% of them were found once. The top ten constitute roughly 1.2% of the sample. Sequencing was carried out using PBMCs. These receptor sequences come from a woman aged 50 to 65 in good health and CMV-seronegative.

The chain has TRBV15 and TRBJ2-1; 11 positions match TRBD2. The CDR3 covers 14 residues. The ends lost 2 bases at V and 9 bases at J; junction bases unmatched: 3. CDR1 and CDR2 (germline): LNHNV, YYDKDF (reference sequence). CDR3 sequence reads: CATSRFGTSGEQFF. The CDR3 nucleotides read TGTGCCACCAGCAGATTCGGGACTAGCGGTGAGCAGTTCTTC.

The chain joins TRBV2 to TRBJ2-7; D perhaps matches TRBD1 (6 bases). Looked up from germline, CDR1 is SNHLY and CDR2 is FYNNEI. Trimming shortened V by 3 bases and J by 2 bases, and 11 bases separated the two germline ends. The CDR3 has 14 residues. The CDR3 bases are TGTGCCAGCAGTGAGCGGACAGCTACCTACGAGCAGTACTTC. This sequence encodes CASSERTATYEQYF.

The chain recombines TRBV6-6 with TRBJ2-1; 7 bases agree with TRBD2. The V and J ends lost 6 bases and 8 bases, in that order; junction bases with no gene match: 10. This CDR3 is 14 amino acids long. Germline loops: CDR1 MNHNY, CDR2 SVGAGI (reference sequence). CDR3 DNA: TGTGCCAGCAGCTACGAAAGACTAGCATATGAGCAGTTCTTC. As protein: CASSYERLAYEQFF.

V gene TRBV5-4 combines with J gene TRBJ1-1, with a possible D match to TRBD1 (6 bases). The CDR3 spans 14 residues. Trimming removed 5 bases at V and 0 bases at J, with 11 bases between. CDR1 is SGHNT and CDR2 is YYREEE in the germline V gene (reference sequence). DNA of the CDR3: TGTGCCAGCAGTTTCGGACAGCTGAACACTGAAGCTTTCTTT. Translating gives CASSFGQLNTEAFF. Complete variable domain (other parts from reference TRBV5-4 and TRBJ1-1): ETGVTQSPTHLIKTRGQQVTLRCSSQSGHNTVSWYQQALGQGPQFIFQYYREEENGRGNFPPRFSGLQFPNYSSELNVNALELDDSALYLCASSFGQLNTEAFFGQGTRLTVV.

This clone has only one observation. The gene calls are TRBV11-3 and TRBJ2-2, with D perhaps matching TRBD2 (5 bases). The CDR3 is 15 residues long. Trimming left V 1 base short and J 5 bases short, with 11 bases between. Germline V CDR1 and CDR2: SGHNT, YENEEA. The CDR3 region is CASSLGGRRTGELFF. For the CDR3, the DNA is TGTGCCAGCAGCTTAGGTGGGCGGAGGACCGGGGAGCTGTTTTTT. Filled out from reference TRBV11-3 and TRBJ2-2, the complete variable domain reads EAGVVQSPRYKIIEKKQPVAFWCNPISGHNTLYWYLQNLGQGPELLIRYENEEAVDDSQLPKDRFSAERLKGVDSTLKIQPAELGDSAVYLCASSLGGRRTGELFFGEGSRLTVL.

The V call is TRBV28, the J call TRBJ1-1, with D possibly TRBD1 on 5 matching bases. The CDR3 totals 14 residues. Trimming left V 6 bases short and J 1 base short, with 12 bases between. CDR1 MDHEN and CDR2 SYDVKM come from the germline V gene. The CDR3 nucleotides are TGTGCCAGCAGCGCAGGGACTACGAACACTGAAGCTTTCTTT. Translation: CASSAGTTNTEAFF.

CDR3 loop: CASRILREDTEAFF. The CDR3 coding sequence is TGTGCCAGTAGAATCCTCCGGGAGGACACTGAAGCTTTCTTT. The chain couples TRBV19 to TRBJ1-1, with D hard to call. Germline V gene sequence: CDR1 LNHDA, CDR2 SQIVND (reference sequence). Trimming left V 6 bases short and J 3 bases short, with 14 bases between. The CDR3 runs 14 residues.

V and J are TRBV19 and TRBJ2-5, with D possibly TRBD1 on 5 matching bases. The J call is doubtful: the DNA matches TRBJ2-7 better. The CDR3 has 14 amino acids. Germline V gene lookup returns CDR1 LNHDA and CDR2 SQIVND (reference sequence). The CDR3 DNA reads TGTGCCAGTAGTCTGGGGCACGGTTCCTACGAGCAGTACTTC. Translation: CASSLGHGSYEQYF.

V is TRBV7-2 and J is TRBJ1-2; 9 nucleotides align to TRBD1. CDR1 is SGHTA and CDR2 is FQGNSA in the germline V gene. Unmatched junction bases numbered 2, after V lost 5 bases and J lost 4 bases. CDR3 length: 13 amino acids. In DNA form, the CDR3 reads TGTGCCAGCAGCGAGGACAGGGGCTATGGCTACACCTTC. Encoded protein: CASSEDRGYGYTF. Complete variable domain (other parts from reference TRBV7-2 and TRBJ1-2): GAGVSQSPSNKVTEKGKDVELRCDPISGHTALYWYRQSLGQGLEFLIYFQGNSAPDKSGLPSDRFSAERTGGSVSTLTIQRTQQEDSAVYLCASSEDRGYGYTFGSGTRLTVV.

This chain connects TRBV6-6 to TRBJ2-5; D is unclear. Germline V lookup: CDR1 MNHNY, CDR2 SVGAGI (reference sequence). The CDR3 consists of 15 residues. Trimming took off 0 bases at V and 0 bases at J, with 8 bases between the two ends. The CDR3 nucleotides read TGTGCCAGCAGTTACTCCCCGAGTTACCAAGAGACCCAGTACTTC. This translates into CASSYSPSYQETQYF.

This chain joins TRBV7-9 and TRBJ1-2; no clear D gene. V gave up 1 base and J gave up 6 bases, with 12 bases separating them. The germline gives CDR1 SEHNR, CDR2 FQNEAQ (reference sequence). The CDR3 has 14 residues. DNA of the CDR3: TGTGCCAGCAGCTTAGGAGGGAGGTCGGATGGCTACACCTTC. Protein sequence: CASSLGGRSDGYTF.

The rearrangement links TRBV7-2 to TRBJ1-3; D is undetermined. The germline gives CDR1 SGHTA, CDR2 FQGNSA. The CDR3 sequence is 16 residues long. Deletions cut 5 bases from V and 0 bases from J, with 14 bases between. This CDR3 reads CASSRGPVGSGNTIYF. The CDR3 DNA reads as TGTGCCAGCAGCCGTGGGCCTGTTGGCTCTGGAAACACCATATATTTT.

The chain has TRBV25-1 and TRBJ1-1; the match to TRBD1 covers 9 bases. There are 13 residues in the CDR3. CDR1 MGHDK and CDR2 SYGVNS come from the germline V gene. V was clipped by 3 bases and J by 5 bases; unmatched bases: 1. DNA of the CDR3: TGTGCCAGCAGTGAGGACAGGGGAACTGAAGCTTTCTTT. Amino acid sequence: CASSEDRGTEAFF. The variable domain in full, with the rest retrieved from reference TRBV25-1 and TRBJ1-1, is EADIYQTPRYLVIGTGKKITLECSQTMGHDKMYWYQQDPGMELHLIHYSYGVNSTEKGDLSSESTVSRIRTEHFPLTLESARPSHTSQYLCASSEDRGTEAFFGQGTRLTVV.

CDR3: CASSLRLLSSYEQYF. The CDR3 DNA sequence: TGTGCCAGCAGCTTGAGACTCCTGAGCTCCTACGAGCAGTACTTC. The V gene is TRBV5-8, the J gene TRBJ2-7, with D uncertain. The CDR3 extends over 15 amino acids. Between the trimmed V and J ends, which lost 1 base and 0 bases, there was a span of 11 bases. Germline V gene lookup returns CDR1 SGHTS and CDR2 YDEGEE.

This chain links TRBV9 with TRBJ2-2; unclear D gene. Between the trimmed V and J ends, which lost 0 bases and 5 bases, there was a span of 5 bases. Germline lookup yields CDR1 SGDLS and CDR2 YYNGEE. The CDR3 runs to 13 residues. CDR3 residues: CASSVGTTGELFF. For the CDR3, the DNA is TGTGCCAGCAGCGTAGGTACTACCGGGGAGCTGTTTTTT.

The V and J genes are TRBV2 and TRBJ2-5; 8 bases agree with TRBD2. CDR1 and CDR2 from the germline V gene are SNHLY and FYNNEI. This CDR3 is 15 amino acids long. The junction had 6 bases not matched to a gene; V was cut back by 3 bases and J by 3 bases. In DNA, the CDR3 is TGTGCCAGCAGTGACGAGCGGGGGTCCGAAGAGACCCAGTACTTC. This codes for CASSDERGSEETQYF.

The rearrangement links TRBV19 to TRBJ2-1; 8 nucleotides align to TRBD2. CDR3 size: 15 residues. Germline trimming cut 3 bases from V and 7 bases from J; bases unmatched to any gene: 8. Germline values: CDR1 LNHDA, CDR2 SQIVND (reference sequence). The CDR3 DNA is TGTGCCAGTAGTATTGAGGGACTAGTCCCTAATGAGCAGTTCTTC. As protein: CASSIEGLVPNEQFF.

The table lists this clone with a count of one. The V gene is TRBV10-1, the J gene TRBJ2-3, with D possibly TRBD1 on 6 matching bases. There are 12 residues in the CDR3. V was trimmed by 5 bases and J by 7 bases, leaving 10 bases between them. Germline lookup yields CDR1 WNHNN and CDR2 SYGVQD (reference sequence). The CDR3 DNA reads as TGCGCCAGCAGTCCGGGACACAATACGCAGTATTTT. Residues: CASSPGHNTQYF.

This chain connects TRBV28 to TRBJ1-1; TRBD1 aligns across 7 bases. Trimming removed 5 bases from V and 8 bases from J; junction bases left unmatched: 11. The CDR3 extends over 14 amino acids. CDR1 is MDHEN, CDR2 SYDVKM, per germline. Written as DNA, the CDR3 is TGTGCCAGCAGTCCCAGCGACAGGGCCTTAGAAGCTTTCTTT. Protein sequence: CASSPSDRALEAFF.

J is TRBJ2-5 and V is TRBV28, with a possible D match to TRBD1 (6 bases). The germline V and J ends were trimmed by 10 bases and 1 base, with 7 bases remaining between them. The germline CDR1 and CDR2 sequences are MDHEN and SYDVKM. This CDR3 has 11 residues. CDR3 DNA sequence: TGTGCCACACAGGGCCAAGAGACCCAGTACTTC. This codes for CATQGQETQYF.

The CDR3 is CASSYSNRANTEAFF. For the CDR3, the DNA is TGTGCCAGCAGTTACTCAAACAGGGCGAACACTGAAGCTTTCTTT. The genes are TRBV6-5 and TRBJ1-1, with a tentative D call TRBD1 (6 bases). Trimming shortened V by 0 bases and J by 1 base, and 9 bases separated the two germline ends. Germline CDR1 MNHEY, CDR2 SVGAGI. The CDR3 extends over 15 amino acids.

The V call is TRBV7-3, the J call TRBJ1-1; D perhaps matches TRBD1 (6 bases). CDR3 length equals 15 residues. V was cut by 5 bases and J by 2 bases, with 15 bases left in between. CDR1 and CDR2 from the germline V gene are SGHTA and FQGTGA. CDR3 DNA sequence: TGTGCCAGCAGCCTCTTGGGACACCTTAACACTGAAGCTTTCTTT. It codes for CASSLLGHLNTEAFF.

The rearrangement uses TRBV28 and TRBJ1-2; D might be TRBD1 (5 bases). Germline loops: CDR1 MDHEN, CDR2 SYDVKM. The CDR3 spans 15 residues. Trimming took off 5 bases at V and 1 base at J, with 14 bases between the two ends. The CDR3 DNA sequence: TGTGCCAGCAGTCAACAGGCGGGGATTAACTATGGCTACACCTTC. It translates to CASSQQAGINYGYTF.

This clone was seen only a few times. V usage is TRBV4-3 and J usage is TRBJ2-1; 10 nucleotides align to TRBD1. V shed 3 bases, J shed 8 bases, and the junction held 10 bases outside the gene matches. The germline V gene has CDR1 LGHNA and CDR2 YSLEER. The CDR3 spans 16 residues. The CDR3 spells CASSQRGQGNPDEQFF. The DNA of the CDR3 is TGCGCCAGCAGCCAGCGGGGACAGGGGAATCCGGATGAGCAGTTCTTC.

In DNA form, the CDR3 reads TGTGCCAGCAGTTGGGACAGGGGGGTGGGCTACACCTTC. Residues: CASSWDRGVGYTF. The V and J genes are TRBV6-5 and TRBJ1-2; 11 bases fit TRBD1. The germline gives CDR1 MNHEY, CDR2 SVGAGI. The CDR3 contains 13 residues. After removal of 4 bases from V and 8 bases from J, the junction contained 3 bases not matched to a gene.

The chain recombines TRBV4-3 with TRBJ2-1; tentatively, D is TRBD2 (5 bases). V was clipped by 4 bases and J by 1 base, with 14 bases between them. The CDR3 runs 16 residues. Per germline, CDR1 LGHNA and CDR2 YSLEER. DNA for the CDR3: TGCGCCAGCAGCCCCCGGACTCAGACATCCTACAATGAGCAGTTCTTC. Translating gives CASSPRTQTSYNEQFF.

The rearrangement joins TRBV28 to TRBJ1-1, with 7 bases aligning to TRBD1. The CDR3 has 14 amino acids. Trimming took 7 bases from V and 0 from J; bases not matched to a gene: 5. Germline CDR1 is MDHEN and CDR2 is SYDVKM. For the CDR3, the DNA is TGTGCCAGCAAACCGGGACAGATGAACACTGAAGCTTTCTTT. This codes for CASKPGQMNTEAFF.

The chain carries TRBV2 and TRBJ2-5; tentative D call: TRBD2 (5 bases). The J call may be wrong; the DNA end is better matched by TRBJ2-7. The CDR3 sequence is 16 residues long. The germline V gene encodes CDR1 SNHLY and CDR2 FYNNEI. CDR3 coding DNA: TGTGCCAGCAGTTACATCCTTGGACGGGAAGACTACGAGCAGTACTTC. The encoded protein is CASSYILGREDYEQYF.